Below are 13 T cell receptor beta chains sequenced from a single sample in a study of a mutant IDH1 vaccine in newly diagnosed glioma. Time point given: week 47, end of study. Topical imiquimod was applied with each vaccine dose, which held 300 ug of mutant IDH1 20-mer peptide. Antigen specificity for these receptors is unknown. The protocol was immunoSEQ multiplex PCR, while the TCRdb copy is restricted to in-frame clones and leaves out a portion. The sample yields about 85,000 clones, nearly 90% seen once. The sequencing used PBMCs, collected from a glioma patient whose treatment included an IDH1 peptide vaccine. The receptors shown here come from a woman between 45 and 65 years old with glioma.

This chain uses TRBV28 with TRBJ1-1; no reliable D call. Germline V gene data show CDR1 as MDHEN and CDR2 as SYDVKM. V was pared by 5 bases and J by 11 bases, with 18 bases between. The CDR3 covers 13 residues. The CDR3 bases are TGTGCCAGCAGTCCCCATCCGGCGGGGTGGGCTTTCTTT. It encodes CASSPHPAGWAFF.

The V and J genes are TRBV6-1 and TRBJ2-5; perhaps TRBD2 as D (6 bases). This CDR3 spans 14 amino acids. Germline V gene lookup returns CDR1 MNHNS and CDR2 SASEGT. Trimming cost V 5 bases and J 4 bases, with 14 bases left between them. CDR3 DNA: TGTGCCAGCAGTCCGCGGGGTGAGGGAGAGACCCAGTACTTC. Its protein product is CASSPRGEGETQYF.

The gene calls are TRBV2 and TRBJ1-1; 7 bases fit TRBD1. Trimming removed 6 bases from V and 3 bases from J; junction bases left unmatched: 10. Germline loops: CDR1 SNHLY, CDR2 FYNNEI. This CDR3 has 15 amino acids. The CDR3 region has the DNA TGTGCCAGCAGCCGAGACAGGGCCCCTGACACTGAAGCTTTCTTT. Its translation: CASSRDRAPDTEAFF.

This clone was counted a few times. The CDR3 DNA reads as TGTGCCAGCAGTTTTAGGTTAGGGGGCAGGAATAATTCACCCCTCCACTTT. Encoded protein: CASSFRLGGRNNSPLHF. The J gene is TRBJ1-6, the V gene TRBV27; the match to TRBD1 covers 7 bases. The CDR3 runs to 17 residues. The trim removed 3 bases at V and 5 bases at J, leaving 10 bases unmatched. Germline V gene sequence: CDR1 MNHEY, CDR2 SMNVEV (reference sequence).

This rearrangement joins TRBV6-1 to TRBJ1-6; tentatively, D is TRBD1 (5 bases). The length of the CDR3 is 12 residues. V lost 5 bases, J lost 17 bases, and 16 bases lay in between. The V gene's germline CDR1 is MNHNS and CDR2 SASEGT. In nucleotides, the CDR3 is TGTGCCAGCAGTTCCCCTCCTGGGGCCGTCCACTTT. Its translation: CASSSPPGAVHF.

The V call is TRBV19, the J call TRBJ1-6; possible D gene TRBD1, 5 bases. The germline V gene has CDR1 LNHDA and CDR2 SQIVND (reference sequence). V lost 2 bases to trimming and J lost 11 bases, with 16 bases between them. The CDR3 covers 15 residues. The CDR3 region is CASSIKAGRIPPLHF. CDR3 coding DNA: TGTGCCAGTAGTATAAAGGCAGGGAGGATCCCACCCCTCCACTTT.

This chain links TRBV11-3 with TRBJ2-2; tentatively, D is TRBD1 (5 bases). The V end lost 4 bases, the J end lost 5 bases, and 8 bases lay between the germline ends. Germline CDR1 and CDR2: SGHNT and YENEEA. The CDR3 contains 13 residues. The CDR3 nucleotides read TGTGCCAGCAGCTCATCAGGGACCGGGGAGCTGTTTTTT. Translating it yields CASSSSGTGELFF.

The chain is built from TRBV5-1 and TRBJ2-2, with D perhaps TRBD1 (5 bases). This CDR3 spans 15 amino acids. Between the trimmed V and J ends, which lost 1 base and 1 base, there was a span of 8 bases. Per germline, CDR1 SGHRS and CDR2 YFSETQ. The CDR3 protein is CASSLLQGNTGELFF. CDR3 DNA: TGCGCCAGCAGCTTGTTGCAGGGGAACACCGGGGAGCTGTTTTTT.

The CDR3 region is CASSLTVLADTGELFF. CDR3 bases: TGCGCCAGCAGCTTAACAGTTCTCGCGGACACCGGGGAGCTGTTTTTT. The chain is built from TRBV5-1 and TRBJ2-2, with D unresolved. Trimming took 2 bases from V and 3 from J, leaving 14 bases between them. This CDR3 has 16 residues. Germline-derived CDR1 and CDR2 are SGHRS and YFSETQ.

V and J are TRBV10-3 and TRBJ1-1; 7 positions agree with TRBD1. The CDR3 is 14 amino acids. The junction had 4 bases not matched to a gene; V was cut back by 3 bases and J by 3 bases. CDR1 and CDR2 (germline): ENHRY, SYGVKD. CDR3 amino acids: CAISEKGADTEAFF. The CDR3 region has the DNA TGTGCCATCAGTGAAAAGGGGGCGGACACTGAAGCTTTCTTT.

The rearrangement links TRBV29-1 to TRBJ2-2; D remains unclear. CDR3 size: 13 residues. The germline V gene encodes CDR1 SQVTM and CDR2 ANQGSEA. Between the trimmed V and J ends, which lost 7 bases and 3 bases, there was a span of 12 bases. CDR3 amino acids: CSADGFHTGELFF. CDR3 DNA sequence: TGCAGCGCTGACGGCTTCCACACCGGGGAGCTGTTTTTT.

This chain links TRBV7-3 with TRBJ2-1; D may correspond to TRBD1 or TRBD2 (5 bases each). Germline V CDR1 and CDR2: SGHTA, FQGTGA. V lost 2 bases, J lost 4 bases, and 12 bases lay in between. CDR3 length equals 15 residues. The CDR3 DNA reads TGTGCCAGCAGCTTACTCGGGGCACAGTACAATGAGCAGTTCTTC. Residues: CASSLLGAQYNEQFF.

The rearrangement joins TRBV10-2 to TRBJ1-5; D call uncertain. CDR3 length equals 13 residues. V dropped 4 bases and J dropped 7 bases, with 11 bases sitting between them. Germline CDR1 is WSHSY and CDR2 is SAAADI. The CDR3: CASSAGLSQPQHF. CDR3 bases: TGCGCCAGCAGTGCCGGTCTGTCACAGCCCCAGCATTTT.